These 14 T cell receptor beta chains were sequenced from one sample in a study of T-cell memory formation after mild COVID-19. TCRdb re-called the 5' RACE reads with MiXCR, one entry per CDR3 protein. The data contain hundreds of thousands of distinct CDR3 sequences, 15% to 20% of them seen just once; the ten biggest clones take up roughly 24%. Sequences were obtained from PBMCs or a T cell subset sorted from them (not recorded which). All receptors come from a man younger than 35 who had mild COVID-19 (a few samples of this study predate the infection). Cell type and time point are not known.

The rearrangement joins TRBV12-3 or TRBV12-4 to TRBJ2-1; 8 nucleotides match TRBD1. The length of the CDR3 is 14 residues. The J segment lost 9 bases and the V segment lost 6 bases, leaving 10 bases of the junction unmatched. The CDR3 bases are TGTGCCAGCAGCACCGGACAGGGAGCGGGTGAGCAGTTCTTC. Amino acids: CASSTGQGAGEQFF.

The chain joins TRBV6-5 to TRBJ1-2; TRBD1 is a possible D gene (5 bases). CDR1 and CDR2 (germline): MNHEY, SVGAGI. Trimming cost V 1 base and J 4 bases, with 13 bases left between them. The CDR3 consists of 15 residues. The CDR3 is CASSYYQGRSYGYTF. Written as DNA, the CDR3 is TGTGCCAGCAGTTACTACCAGGGAAGGAGCTATGGCTACACCTTC.

V is TRBV7-8 and J is TRBJ2-2; TRBD1 matches 7 bases. In germline, CDR1 is SGHVS, CDR2 FQNEAQ. The J segment lost 6 bases and the V segment lost 2 bases, leaving 6 bases of the junction unmatched. This CDR3 contains 15 residues. CDR3: CASSLLTGLAGELFF. DNA of the CDR3: TGTGCCAGCAGCTTATTGACAGGGCTTGCCGGGGAGCTGTTTTTT.

This clonotype was detected only a few times. The V and J genes are TRBV4-3 and TRBJ2-3; 7 bases are shared with TRBD2. Germline V lookup: CDR1 LGHNA, CDR2 YSLEER. J gave up 0 bases and V 3 bases, and 6 bases lay outside the gene matches. This CDR3 comprises 16 residues. Here the CDR3 DNA reads TGCGCCAGCAGCCACGGCCGGGGGGTGAGCACAGATACGCAGTATTTT. Protein product: CASSHGRGVSTDTQYF.

This clonotype was seen more than once but under ten times. This chain connects TRBV5-1 to TRBJ2-5; D gene unclear. Germline V gene sequence: CDR1 SGHRS, CDR2 YFSETQ. V lost 0 bases, J lost 1 base, and 10 bases lay in between. CDR3 length equals 15 residues. Here the CDR3 reads CASSLEPLGQETQYF. CDR3 sequence (DNA): TGCGCCAGCAGCTTGGAACCTCTGGGCCAAGAGACCCAGTACTTC. Drawing the rest from reference TRBV5-1 and TRBJ2-5, the complete variable domain is KAGVTQTPRYLIKTRGQQVTLSCSPISGHRSVSWYQQTPGQGLQFLFEYFSETQRNKGNFPGRFSGRQFSNSRSEMNVSTLELGDSALYLCASSLEPLGQETQYFGPGTRLLVL.

V gene TRBV7-2 combines with J gene TRBJ2-7; 7 positions agree with TRBD1. After removal of 1 base from V and 3 bases from J, the junction contained 6 bases not matched to a gene. The CDR3 is made up of 15 amino acids. Germline V gene sequence: CDR1 SGHTA, CDR2 FQGNSA. In nucleotides, the CDR3 is TGTGCCAGCAGCTTAGGGGTGACAGGGATCTACGAGCAGTACGTC. Encoded protein: CASSLGVTGIYEQYV.

The chain couples TRBV5-4 to TRBJ2-7; 8 positions match TRBD1. CDR1 is SGHNT and CDR2 is YYREEE in the germline V gene (reference sequence). The ends lost 3 bases at V and 3 bases at J; junction bases unmatched: 5. The CDR3 sequence is 14 residues long. In nucleotides, the CDR3 is TGTGCCAGCAGCTCCGGGACAGGCGTCTACGAGCAGTACTTC. It codes for CASSSGTGVYEQYF.

The chain links TRBV29-1 to TRBJ2-5; D is perhaps TRBD2 (5 bases). Germline V gives CDR1 SQVTM, CDR2 ANQGSEA. The CDR3 runs 15 residues. Trimming stripped 0 bases from V and 7 bases from J, with 18 bases between. The DNA of the CDR3 is TGCAGCGTTGAAGATAGGGCGGGCCTCGGGTGGACCCAGTACTTC. Its protein product is CSVEDRAGLGWTQYF.

This clonotype was seen only a few times. The chain employs TRBV4-1 and TRBJ2-2; 9 nucleotides match TRBD1. After removal of 3 bases from V and 6 bases from J, the junction contained 5 bases not matched to a gene. The CDR3 is made up of 15 amino acids. Germline V gives CDR1 MGHRA, CDR2 YSYEKL. CDR3 protein: CASSHPGQGSGELFF. The DNA of the CDR3 is TGCGCCAGCAGCCATCCGGGACAGGGATCCGGGGAGCTGTTTTTT.

This clonotype turned up a few times. The CDR3 loop reads CASSLSRLAGGTGELFF. The CDR3 DNA sequence: TGTGCCAGCAGTTTGTCCCGACTAGCGGGGGGCACCGGGGAGCTGTTTTTT. The rearrangement uses TRBV28 and TRBJ2-2; 13 positions agree with TRBD2. The CDR3 is 17 residues long. The trim removed 3 bases at V and 4 bases at J, leaving 5 bases unmatched. CDR1 is MDHEN and CDR2 is SYDVKM in the germline V gene.

V usage is TRBV5-1 and J usage is TRBJ1-1, with D possibly TRBD1 on 6 matching bases. V was trimmed by 4 bases and J by 5 bases, leaving 15 bases between them. The length of the CDR3 is 14 residues. CDR1 SGHRS and CDR2 YFSETQ come from the germline V gene. CDR3 DNA: TGCGCCAGCAGCGGGGGACACGGGGGGACTGAAGCTTTCTTT. This translates into CASSGGHGGTEAFF. The entire variable domain, with the rest obtained from reference TRBV5-1 and TRBJ1-1, is as follows: KAGVTQTPRYLIKTRGQQVTLSCSPISGHRSVSWYQQTPGQGLQFLFEYFSETQRNKGNFPGRFSGRQFSNSRSEMNVSTLELGDSALYLCASSGGHGGTEAFFGQGTRLTVV.

The rearrangement links TRBV4-3 to TRBJ2-5, with no clear D. CDR1 LGHNA and CDR2 YSLEER come from the germline V gene. This CDR3 has 13 residues. Trimming shortened V by 4 bases and J by 2 bases, and 8 bases separated the two germline ends. The CDR3 bases are TGCGCCAGCAGCCGGCGATTACAAGAGACCCAGTACTTC. Translation gives CASSRRLQETQYF.

The chain recombines TRBV27 with TRBJ2-7; 10 nucleotides align to TRBD2. V was pared by 6 bases and J by 7 bases, with 15 bases of the junction left unmatched. Per the germline V gene, CDR1 is MNHEY and CDR2 is SMNVEV (reference sequence). This CDR3 spans 16 amino acids. CDR3 loop: CASSPLTSGVFGEQYV. CDR3 DNA: TGTGCCAGCAGCCCGCTTACTAGCGGGGTTTTTGGGGAGCAGTACGTC.

A few counts support this clonotype. The rearrangement joins TRBV11-3 to TRBJ2-6, with D unresolved. V was trimmed by 4 bases and J by 0 bases, leaving 7 bases between them. The V gene's germline CDR1 is SGHNT and CDR2 YENEEA. There are 15 residues in the CDR3. The CDR3 loop reads CASSSEPSGANVLTF. For the CDR3, the DNA is TGTGCCAGCAGCTCGGAACCCTCTGGGGCCAACGTCCTGACTTTC.